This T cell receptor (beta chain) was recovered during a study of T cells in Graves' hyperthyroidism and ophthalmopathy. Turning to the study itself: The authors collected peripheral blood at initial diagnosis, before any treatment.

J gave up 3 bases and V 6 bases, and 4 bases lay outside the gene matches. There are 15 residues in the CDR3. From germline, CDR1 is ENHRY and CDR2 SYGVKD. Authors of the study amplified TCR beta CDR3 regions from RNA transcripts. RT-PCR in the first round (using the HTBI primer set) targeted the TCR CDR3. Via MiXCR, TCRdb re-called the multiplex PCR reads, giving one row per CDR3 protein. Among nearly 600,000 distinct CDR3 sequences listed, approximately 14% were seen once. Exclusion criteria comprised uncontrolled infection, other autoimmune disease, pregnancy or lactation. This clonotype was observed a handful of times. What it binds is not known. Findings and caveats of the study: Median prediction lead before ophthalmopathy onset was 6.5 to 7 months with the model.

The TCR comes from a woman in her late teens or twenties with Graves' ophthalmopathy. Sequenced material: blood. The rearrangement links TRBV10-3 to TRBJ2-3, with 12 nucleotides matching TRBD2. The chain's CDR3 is CAIRMTSGRTDTQYF. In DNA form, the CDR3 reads TGTGCCATCAGGATGACTAGCGGGAGAACAGATACGCAGTATTTT.